This T cell receptor beta chain emerged from a study of blood T cells in healthy people across ages. Regarding the study as a whole: TCR beta diversity per million T cells fell roughly linearly with age.

CDR1 SEHNR and CDR2 FQNEAQ come from the germline V gene (reference sequence). CDR3 length equals 14 residues. The trim removed 1 base at V and 5 bases at J, leaving 3 bases unmatched. This clonotype came up a few times. Its antigen is undetermined. The use of a sample-barcoded 5' primer and a J-beta primer mix characterized a second PCR of roughly 6 to 11 cycles. Every sample returned 3 million or more CDR3-containing paired-end reads. A single record per CDR3 protein comes from TCRdb applying MiXCR to the 5' RACE reads. The profile covers roughly 500,000 distinct CDR3 sequences, with nearly 25% appearing a single time and 8.7% taken by the ten largest. The same data also went into a second study, on T cells of mothers and their children. This second report adds: Related mother-child pairs showed slightly, non-significantly higher overlap than unrelated pairs.

The chain recombines TRBV7-9 with TRBJ1-1; 8 nucleotides agree with TRBD1. The sequenced sample was blood. The sequence was obtained from a boy aged 5-17 years in good health. CDR3 amino acids: CASSLGDRGTEAFF. CDR3 in DNA: TGTGCCAGCAGCTTAGGAGACAGGGGAACTGAAGCTTTCTTT.